Only one count was recorded for the clone carrying this T cell receptor (beta chain). These data belong to a study of cytomegalovirus exposure and HLA in healthy donors. Study-level background: In a later analysis, it was reported that the 110 or so validation repertoires had been produced on the same platform as the roughly 700 repertoires belonging to the first cohort.

Germline CDR1 is SGDLS and CDR2 is YYNGEE. The CDR3 extends over 20 amino acids. V gave up 1 base and J gave up 1 base; unmatched junction bases: 9. Data came from immunoSEQ multiplex PCR; TCRdb stores just in-frame clones and leaves some out. The sample comprises more than 130,000 clones, about 91% of which are singletons, and about 7.9% rests with the top ten. The source material was PBMCs. The chain has TRBV9 and TRBJ2-1; TRBD2 matches at 15 bases. This receptor was taken from a woman in her late teens or twenties in good health and CMV-seropositive. As DNA, the CDR3 is TGTGCCAGCAGCGTATTCAGGACTAGCGGGAGGGCTGGGTCCTACAATGAGCAGTTCTTC. Amino acid sequence: CASSVFRTSGRAGSYNEQFF.